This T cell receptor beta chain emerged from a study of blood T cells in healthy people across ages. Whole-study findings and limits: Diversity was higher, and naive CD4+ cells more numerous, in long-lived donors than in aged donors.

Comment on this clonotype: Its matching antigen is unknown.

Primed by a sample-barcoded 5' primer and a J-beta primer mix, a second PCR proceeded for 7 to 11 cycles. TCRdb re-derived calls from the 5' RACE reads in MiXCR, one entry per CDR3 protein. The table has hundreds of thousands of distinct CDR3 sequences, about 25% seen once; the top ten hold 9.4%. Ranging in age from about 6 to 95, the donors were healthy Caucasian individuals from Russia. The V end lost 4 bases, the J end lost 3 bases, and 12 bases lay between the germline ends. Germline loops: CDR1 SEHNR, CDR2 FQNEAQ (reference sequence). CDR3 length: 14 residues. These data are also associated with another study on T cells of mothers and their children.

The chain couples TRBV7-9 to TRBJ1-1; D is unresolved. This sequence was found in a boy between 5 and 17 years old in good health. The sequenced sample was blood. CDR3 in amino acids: CASSSVVEDTEAFF. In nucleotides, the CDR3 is TGTGCCAGCAGCTCGGTGGTGGAGGACACTGAAGCTTTCTTT.